This T cell receptor beta chain was sequenced for a study of OX40 agonist ivuxolimab in advanced cancers. Study-level background: Ivuxolimab doses were 0.01, 0.1, 0.3, 1.5, 3 or 10 mg/kg every 2 weeks. Those enrolled were roughly 80% male, with a mean age of about 66 years and ages from 23 to 79.

Germline CDR1 SGHRS, CDR2 YFSETQ. Losses at the gene ends were 1 base for V and 6 bases for J; bases not matched to a gene: 3. The CDR3 length is 13 residues. This clone was observed a handful of times. Antigen: not known. Study-level points and caveats: Circulating CD4+ and CD8+ T cells showed clonal expansion by week 6 at 0.1 to 3.0 mg/kg.

Some clones are missing from TCRdb's copy, which holds only in-frame ones; the method was immunoSEQ multiplex PCR. The table shows 15,000 to 20,000 clones, with 84% occurring only once. The TCR was taken from an adult with an advanced solid tumor such as melanoma, head and neck, liver or kidney cancer. J is TRBJ1-2 and V is TRBV5-1, with 7 bases lining up with TRBD1. The starting material was CD4+ or CD8+ T cells sorted from blood, obtained in a trial of the OX40 agonist ivuxolimab. CDR3: CASSLNRGDGYTF. Here the CDR3 DNA reads TGCGCCAGCAGCTTGAACAGGGGAGATGGCTACACCTTC.